This T cell receptor (beta chain) was sequenced for a study of T cell responses to AZD1222 COVID-19 vaccine. In germline, CDR1 is LNHDA, CDR2 SQIVND (reference sequence). V gave up 7 bases and J gave up 2 bases, with 18 bases separating them. The CDR3 sequence is 16 residues long. Notes on this clone: Its target is not known.

Some clones are missing from TCRdb's copy, which holds only in-frame ones; the method was immunoSEQ multiplex PCR. The sample holds 120,000 to 150,000 clones, about 92% seen once. Points from the study as a whole: The repertoires were collected only after the peak T cell response.

The input for sequencing was peripheral blood, taken on day 0 of AZD1222 vaccination. The rearrangement links TRBV19 to TRBJ1-3; no firm D call. The sequence was obtained from an adult in good health. The CDR3 loop reads CASTDRPPGTGNTIYF. CDR3 nucleotides: TGTGCCAGTACCGATAGACCTCCGGGCACTGGAAACACCATATATTTT.